The T cell receptor (beta chain) under discussion was sequenced for a study of cytomegalovirus exposure and HLA in healthy donors. Regarding this clone: Its target is not known.

Germline CDR1 PRHDT, CDR2 FYEKMQ (reference sequence). The V end was cut by 1 base, the J end by 10 bases, with 14 bases between. CDR3 length: 14 residues. Findings and caveats of the study: Accurate predictions that matched the HLA-A and HLA-B alleles of most subjects were reportedly made from TCR beta sequences. No immune exposure information besides CMV serostatus was available. V- and J-gene trimming of TCR beta was linked (in a later analysis) to a missense DCLRE1C variant.

Both 60 Vbeta primers and 13 Jbeta primers went into the PCR. Produced via immunoSEQ multiplex PCR; TCRdb's table is partial and in-frame only. The sample includes approximately 180,000 clones, roughly nine tenths of them seen just once. Material for sequencing was PBMCs. The TCR sequence derives from a girl under two years old in good health and CMV-seronegative. This chain joins TRBV13 and TRBJ2-1; no clear D gene. DNA for the CDR3: TGTGCCAGCAGCTTAGTCGATCTAGTTGCGGAGCAGTTCTTC. This sequence encodes CASSLVDLVAEQFF.